This passage covers 25 T cell receptor beta chains from one sample sequenced in a study of CD8+ T cells in alopecia areata. cDNA serving as the sequencing template came from extracted, reverse transcribed RNA. Repertoires were generated with immunoSEQ multiplex PCR, while TCRdb's copy carries only in-frame clones and drops some. The table lists roughly 250,000 clones, 60% of them singletons. Described treatment: oral pan-JAK inhibitor, 5-10 mg twice daily. Sequenced material: CD4+ T cells sorted from blood, taken at week 52, from a patient treated with tofacitinib. The receptors derive from a human donor with alopecia areata.

V and J are TRBV7-3 and TRBJ2-7, with 8 bases that match TRBD1. Looked up from germline, CDR1 is SGHTA and CDR2 is FQGTGA. The CDR3 covers 13 residues. V shed 6 bases, J shed 5 bases, and the junction held 6 bases outside the gene matches. This chain's CDR3 is CASSPGQENEQYF. DNA of the CDR3: TGTGCCAGCAGTCCGGGACAGGAGAACGAGCAGTACTTC.

This clone was seen only once. Other nucleotide sequences in the sample specify the same CDR3. V is TRBV2 and J is TRBJ1-6; no reliable D call. Germline V CDR1 and CDR2: SNHLY, FYNNEI. Between the trimmed V and J ends, which lost 4 bases and 8 bases, there was a span of 6 bases. The CDR3 totals 12 residues. As DNA, the CDR3 is TGTGCCAGCAGTGTTGGGGATTCACCCCTCCACTTT. This encodes CASSVGDSPLHF.

CDR3 DNA: TGTGCCAGCAGCACAGGGGATAATTCACCCCTCCACTTT. Protein product: CASSTGDNSPLHF. This rearrangement joins TRBV9 to TRBJ1-6; 7 bases map to TRBD1. CDR1 and CDR2 from the germline V gene are SGDLS and YYNGEE. Trimming at V came to 4 bases and at J to 5 bases, leaving 0 bases not matched to a gene. The CDR3 is 13 amino acids.

The J gene is TRBJ2-1, the V gene TRBV13; D may match TRBD1 or TRBD2 (5 bases each). V lost 1 base, J lost 1 base, and 11 bases lay in between. Per germline, CDR1 PRHDT and CDR2 FYEKMQ (reference sequence). This CDR3 contains 16 residues. The CDR3 DNA sequence: TGTGCCAGCAGCTTAGTCGGGACCGAATCCTACAATGAGCAGTTCTTC. As protein: CASSLVGTESYNEQFF. The full variable domain, its missing parts supplied by reference TRBV13 and TRBJ2-1, is AAGVIQSPRHLIKEKRETATLKCYPIPRHDTVYWYQQGPGQDPQFLISFYEKMQSDKGSIPDRFSAQQFSDYHSELNMSSLELGDSALYFCASSLVGTESYNEQFFGPGTRLTVL.

This clone was seen just once. The rearrangement joins TRBV29-1 to TRBJ2-5; 12 bases are shared with TRBD1. Germline trimming cut 1 base from V and 1 base from J; bases unmatched to any gene: 7. Germline loops: CDR1 SQVTM, CDR2 ANQGSEA. This CDR3 is 17 amino acids long. In DNA, the CDR3 is TGCAGCGTTGAAGTCCCCCGGGACAGGGGGCGCCAAGAGACCCAGTACTTC. This encodes CSVEVPRDRGRQETQYF. Variable domain in full (rest from reference TRBV29-1 and TRBJ2-5): SAVISQKPSRDICQRGTSLTIQCQVDSQVTMMFWYRQQPGQSLTLIATANQGSEATYESGFVIDKFPISRPNLTFSTLTVSNMSPEDSSIYLCSVEVPRDRGRQETQYFGPGTRLLVL.

The V call is TRBV4-1, the J call TRBJ2-1; no reliable D call. The V end lost 6 bases, the J end lost 9 bases, and 9 bases lay between the germline ends. CDR3 length: 11 amino acids. Germline CDR1 and CDR2: MGHRA and YSYEKL. As DNA, the CDR3 is TGCGCCAGCAGTTCATACGGTGAGCAGTTCTTC. It yields the protein CASSSYGEQFF.

The rearrangement uses TRBV7-8 and TRBJ1-2, with a weak D call TRBD1 (5 bases). With 0 bases removed from V and 0 bases from J, the gap between germline ends came to 11 bases. Germline-derived CDR1 and CDR2 are SGHVS and FQNEAQ. This CDR3 contains 16 residues. The CDR3 region is CASSLAQVNSNYGYTF. The CDR3 DNA reads TGTGCCAGCAGCTTAGCACAGGTCAATTCTAACTATGGCTACACCTTC.

J is TRBJ1-1 and V is TRBV30; D remains ambiguous. The CDR3 is 15 amino acids. Germline values: CDR1 GTSNPN, CDR2 SVGIG (reference sequence). The germline V and J ends were trimmed by 3 bases and 3 bases, with 17 bases remaining between them. The CDR3 protein is CAWRGVRGQDTEAFF. In DNA, the CDR3 is TGTGCCTGGAGAGGAGTCCGGGGTCAGGACACTGAAGCTTTCTTT.

The chain uses TRBV30 and TRBJ1-2; unclear D gene. Germline CDR1 GTSNPN, CDR2 SVGIG (reference sequence). V lost 3 bases and J 1 base, leaving 15 bases between the germline ends. The CDR3 has 15 residues. CDR3 in DNA: TGTGCCTGGAGAGGTTGGAGGAACTTTAACTATGGCTACACCTTC. Its protein product is CAWRGWRNFNYGYTF.

V and J are TRBV5-6 and TRBJ2-3; D might be TRBD1 or TRBD2, each matching 5 bases. The germline V gene has CDR1 SGHDT and CDR2 YYEEEE. Trimming took off 4 bases at V and 3 bases at J, with 18 bases between the two ends. The CDR3 sequence is 16 residues long. The CDR3 DNA reads as TGTGCCAGCAGCGTATTCGGGACGCCGGCAACAGATACGCAGTATTTT. It is translated as CASSVFGTPATDTQYF. Together with reference TRBV5-6 and TRBJ2-3, the CDR3 gives the full variable domain: DAGVTQSPTHLIKTRGQQVTLRCSPKSGHDTVSWYQQALGQGPQFIFQYYEEEERQRGNFPDRFSGHQFPNYSSELNVNALLLGDSALYLCASSVFGTPATDTQYFGPGTRLTVL.

This clone was seen a single time. The chain recombines TRBV7-8 with TRBJ2-7; possibly TRBD1 or TRBD2 for D (6 bases each). Germline V gene sequence: CDR1 SGHVS, CDR2 FQNEAQ. The CDR3 runs 16 residues. V lost 0 bases and J lost 2, with 14 bases in between. Written as DNA, the CDR3 is TGTGCCAGCAGCTTAGCGCCGGGGGCCGGCACCTACGAGCAGTACTTC. Its translation: CASSLAPGAGTYEQYF.

This clone has a handful of counts. The rearrangement uses TRBV5-6 and TRBJ2-1, with TRBD1 matching over 11 bases. J lost 10 bases, V lost 4 bases, and 10 bases had no gene match. The CDR3 loop spans 15 amino acids. Germline loops: CDR1 SGHDT, CDR2 YYEEEE. The DNA of the CDR3 is TGTGCCAGCAGCCTTAGTCCCGGGACAGGGGGGGAGCAGTTCTTC. Amino acid sequence: CASSLSPGTGGEQFF.

This clone was detected only a few times. The CDR3 sequence: CSVGVKQNTEAFF. Written as DNA, the CDR3 is TGCAGCGTAGGGGTTAAACAGAACACTGAAGCTTTCTTT. V and J are TRBV29-1 and TRBJ1-1; possibly TRBD1 for D (5 bases). CDR1 and CDR2 (germline): SQVTM, ANQGSEA. This CDR3 has 13 amino acids. V was clipped by 6 bases and J by 1 base, with 12 bases between them.

CDR3 region: CAWSALAGGPSEQFF. The CDR3 DNA is TGTGCCTGGAGTGCCCTAGCGGGGGGGCCTTCCGAGCAGTTCTTC. The gene calls are TRBV30 and TRBJ2-1; 12 nucleotides align to TRBD2. The V segment lost 1 base and the J segment 10 bases; nucleotides outside the gene matches: 8. The germline CDR1 and CDR2 sequences are GTSNPN and SVGIG (reference sequence). The CDR3 is made up of 15 amino acids. The full variable domain, rest sourced from reference TRBV30 and TRBJ2-1, is SQTIHQWPATLVQPVGSPLSLECTVEGTSNPNLYWYRQAAGRGLQLLFYSVGIGQISSEVPQNLSASRPQDRQFILSSKKLLLSDSGFYLCAWSALAGGPSEQFFGPGTRLTVL.

This rearrangement joins TRBV10-3 to TRBJ2-3, with D unclear. V gave up 6 bases and J gave up 3 bases, with 13 bases separating them. Germline V gene lookup returns CDR1 ENHRY and CDR2 SYGVKD. The CDR3 has 14 amino acids. The CDR3: CAIRAGLGTDTQYF. CDR3 nucleotides: TGTGCCATCAGGGCCGGGTTGGGAACAGATACGCAGTATTTT.

The chain joins TRBV30 to TRBJ2-7, with 10 positions matching TRBD2. Germline trimming cut 3 bases from V and 2 bases from J; bases unmatched to any gene: 4. Germline V gene data show CDR1 as GTSNPN and CDR2 as SVGIG (reference sequence). The CDR3 loop spans 14 amino acids. CDR3 DNA: TGTGCCTGGAGATCTAGCGGGGGCCCCTACGAGCAGTACTTC. Translated, it gives CAWRSSGGPYEQYF.

This clone has just one count. This chain links TRBV29-1 with TRBJ2-5, with D uncertain. From germline, CDR1 is SQVTM and CDR2 ANQGSEA. V dropped 7 bases and J dropped 4 bases, with 4 bases sitting between them. CDR3 size: 9 residues. The CDR3 sequence: CSGGETQYF. The CDR3 bases are TGCAGCGGAGGAGAGACCCAGTACTTC.

This CDR3 is CASSWGDTQYF. DNA for the CDR3: TGTGCCAGCAGTTGGGGGGATACGCAGTATTTT. The chain joins TRBV6-6 to TRBJ2-3; D is perhaps TRBD1 or TRBD2 (5 bases each). V dropped 4 bases and J dropped 6 bases, with 5 bases sitting between them. Germline CDR1 MNHNY, CDR2 SVGAGI (reference sequence). The CDR3 is made up of 11 amino acids.

This sequence joins TRBV19 and TRBJ2-6; 7 bases agree with TRBD1. Germline-derived CDR1 and CDR2 are LNHDA and SQIVND (reference sequence). The CDR3 runs to 16 residues. V shed 6 bases, J shed 0 bases, and the junction held 5 bases outside the gene matches. The CDR3 sequence is CASRTGRNSGANVLTF. The CDR3 nucleotides are TGTGCCAGTAGGACAGGGCGCAACTCTGGGGCCAACGTCCTGACTTTC.

This clone was recorded a few times. This sequence joins TRBV25-1 and TRBJ1-5; D not certain. This CDR3 is built from 12 residues. The V gene lost 6 bases and the J gene lost 9 bases, with 12 bases spanning the gap. CDR1 is MGHDK, CDR2 SYGVNS, per germline. CDR3 region: CASRGGNLPQHF. CDR3 coding DNA: TGTGCCAGCAGGGGTGGTAATTTGCCCCAGCATTTT.

This clone was detected a few times. The chain has TRBV27 and TRBJ2-2; 7 positions match TRBD1. With V trimmed by 2 bases and J by 8 bases, 8 bases remained unmatched. Looked up from germline, CDR1 is MNHEY and CDR2 is SMNVEV (reference sequence). The CDR3 is 15 residues long. The DNA of the CDR3 is TGTGCCAGCAGTTTAGGGACAGCCAATACAGGGGAGCTGTTTTTT. It translates to CASSLGTANTGELFF.

This chain connects TRBV4-2 to TRBJ1-2; D perhaps matches TRBD1 (5 bases). Looked up from germline, CDR1 is LGHNA and CDR2 is YNFKEQ. The CDR3 has 13 amino acids. V was clipped by 4 bases and J by 7 bases, with 13 bases between them. CDR3 in amino acids: CASSPDSPTGYTF. For the CDR3, the DNA is TGTGCCAGCAGCCCTGACAGCCCCACTGGCTACACCTTC.

V and J are TRBV5-1 and TRBJ2-1, with unresolved D. V lost 2 bases and J lost 0, with 12 bases in between. Germline assignment: CDR1 SGHRS and CDR2 YFSETQ. The CDR3 is 16 residues long. CDR3 in DNA: TGCGCCAGCAGCTTAATGCAGCGAAGCTCCTACAATGAGCAGTTCTTC. It codes for CASSLMQRSSYNEQFF.

The chain uses TRBV14 and TRBJ1-6; D call uncertain. V lost 1 base and J lost 3, with 10 bases in between. The CDR3 runs 16 residues. The germline V gene encodes CDR1 SGHDN and CDR2 FVKESK. The CDR3 protein is CASSQGQAVYNSPLHF. The CDR3 coding sequence is TGTGCCAGCAGCCAAGGGCAGGCCGTCTATAATTCACCCCTCCACTTT.

The CDR3 nucleotides are TGTGCCTGGAGTGATACAGGGACATATGGCTACACCTTC. Translated: CAWSDTGTYGYTF. This chain joins TRBV30 and TRBJ1-2; perhaps TRBD1 as D (6 bases). Germline V gene sequence: CDR1 GTSNPN, CDR2 SVGIG (reference sequence). The CDR3 loop spans 13 amino acids. V lost 1 base and J lost 5, with 11 bases in between.